The clone carrying this T cell receptor (beta chain) was counted once. This record comes from a study of blood T cell repertoires in COVID-19. Study background: Whether acute or convalescent, the COVID-19 samples came from the United States, Italy and Spain.

In the original processing: By means of reference gene primer amplification, nucleated cell counts were estimated. TCRdb's copy holds only in-frame clones and misses some; the assay was immunoSEQ multiplex PCR. That table gives V, J and clone size, and the DNA gave D and trimming. Found here are fewer than 25,000 clones, approximately 81% of them singletons; the top ten hold less than 8.5%. Germline assignment: CDR1 SGHDT and CDR2 YYEEEE. The CDR3 spans 16 residues. Trimming at V came to 1 base and at J to 8 bases, leaving 7 bases not matched to a gene. The chain couples TRBV5-6 to TRBJ1-6; 9 bases line up with TRBD1. The sample was peripheral blood. The receptor comes from a man between 70 and 80 years old with acute or convalescent COVID-19. The CDR3 bases are TGTGCCAGCAGCTTGAGCGGACAGGGGTATTATTCACCCCTCCACTTT. Protein product: CASSLSGQGYYSPLHF.